A single sample is the source of the 18 T cell receptor beta chains below, sequenced in a study of blood T cell repertoires in COVID-19. Profiled with immunoSEQ multiplex PCR; TCRdb holds only in-frame clones, not every one. The sample has about 300,000 clones, about nine tenths seen once; the top ten hold 6.3%. Sequenced material: peripheral blood. The receptors shown here come from a woman between 50 and 59 years old with COVID-19, enrolled during active disease.

This chain links TRBV3-1 (or the pseudogene TRBV3-2) with TRBJ1-1; TRBD1 agrees at 7 bases. The CDR3 loop spans 14 amino acids. The J segment lost 1 base and the V segment lost 8 bases, leaving 7 bases of the junction unmatched. Germline V gene lookup returns CDR1 LGHDT and CDR2 YNNKEL (reference sequence). CDR3 in DNA: TGTGCCAGCGGAGGGGACAGCAAGAACACTGAAGCTTTCTTT. Amino acids: CASGGDSKNTEAFF.

The chain has TRBV7-9 and TRBJ2-7, with 14 bases fitting TRBD2. Unmatched junction bases numbered 11, after V lost 4 bases and J lost 6 bases. The V gene's germline CDR1 is SEHNR and CDR2 FQNEAQ (reference sequence). CDR3 size: 17 residues. DNA of the CDR3: TGTGCCAGCAGCTCGCTAGCCTGGACTAGCGGGAGGTCCGAGCAGTACTTC. This gives the protein CASSSLAWTSGRSEQYF. The full variable domain, completed using reference TRBV7-9 and TRBJ2-7, is DTGVSQNPRHKITKRGQNVTFRCDPISEHNRLYWYRQTLGQGPEFLTYFQNEAQLEKSRLLSDRFSAERPKGSFSTLEIQRTEQGDSAMYLCASSSLAWTSGRSEQYFGPGTRLTVT.

The CDR3 bases are TGCAGCGTTGAAAGCGGATTGGGGACTGACTACGAGCAGTACTTC. Its protein is CSVESGLGTDYEQYF. V and J are TRBV29-1 and TRBJ2-7; D is possibly TRBD2 (6 bases). The germline V and J ends were trimmed by 2 bases and 3 bases, with 17 bases remaining between them. This CDR3 contains 15 residues. The germline gives CDR1 SQVTM, CDR2 ANQGSEA.

The chain combines TRBV30 with TRBJ1-6; no reliable D call. The V gene's germline CDR1 is GTSNPN and CDR2 SVGIG (reference sequence). This CDR3 has 14 residues. Trimming stripped 0 bases from V and 10 bases from J, with 13 bases between. The CDR3 bases are TGTGCCTGGAGTGTAGCCGGGGTTGGCTCACCCCTCCACTTT. As protein: CAWSVAGVGSPLHF.

The V gene is TRBV6-2 or TRBV6-3, the J gene TRBJ1-5; D gene ambiguous. Germline-derived CDR1 and CDR2 are MNHEY and SVGEGT. V was pared by 2 bases and J by 5 bases, with 7 bases between. The CDR3 has 13 residues. The CDR3, as DNA: TGTGCCAGCAGTTACGAGACATATCAGCCCCAGCATTTT. Amino acid sequence: CASSYETYQPQHF.

V usage is TRBV2 and J usage is TRBJ1-5; 11 nucleotides align to TRBD1. CDR3 length: 17 amino acids. CDR1 is SNHLY, CDR2 FYNNEI, per germline. V lost 2 bases to trimming and J lost 7 bases; unmatched junction nucleotides: 10. CDR3 protein: CASSEWGGQGARQPQHF. CDR3 nucleotide sequence: TGTGCCAGCAGTGAATGGGGCGGACAGGGGGCACGGCAGCCCCAGCATTTT.

This clone was found a few times. The chain uses TRBV5-1 and TRBJ2-5, with D uncertain. CDR1 is SGHRS and CDR2 is YFSETQ in the germline V gene. The CDR3 extends over 13 amino acids. V lost 0 bases and J 5 bases, leaving 8 bases between the germline ends. CDR3 bases: TGCGCCAGCAGCTTGGGAAGCGAGGAGACCCAGTACTTC. Amino acid sequence: CASSLGSEETQYF.

The J gene is TRBJ1-1, the V gene TRBV6-5; 10 bases align to TRBD1. Per germline, CDR1 MNHEY and CDR2 SVGAGI. V shed 6 bases, J shed 6 bases, and the junction held 7 bases outside the gene matches. This CDR3 region has 14 residues. The CDR3 is CASSLGTGAAEAFF. The CDR3, as DNA: TGTGCCAGCAGCTTAGGGACAGGGGCCGCTGAAGCTTTCTTT.

This chain's CDR3 is CASSKQGAKETQYF. CDR3 nucleotides: TGTGCCAGCAGTAAACAGGGGGCTAAGGAGACCCAGTACTTC. V gene TRBV25-1 combines with J gene TRBJ2-5; TRBD1 aligns across 9 bases. Germline CDR1 reads MGHDK; CDR2 reads SYGVNS. The V and J ends lost 5 bases and 5 bases, in that order; junction bases with no gene match: 6. There are 14 residues in the CDR3.

This sequence joins TRBV24-1 and TRBJ1-5, with 7 bases fitting TRBD1. Germline lookup yields CDR1 KGHDR and CDR2 SFDVKD. Trimming at V came to 2 bases and at J to 7 bases, leaving 4 bases not matched to a gene. This CDR3 spans 14 amino acids. The CDR3 region is CATSDSRGVQPQHF. The CDR3, as DNA: TGTGCCACCAGTGATTCCAGGGGGGTCCAGCCCCAGCATTTT.

This chain joins TRBV27 and TRBJ1-5; the D is unclear. Deletions cut 5 bases from V and 0 bases from J, with 5 bases between. Germline V gene sequence: CDR1 MNHEY, CDR2 SMNVEV (reference sequence). This CDR3 comprises 13 residues. The CDR3 DNA reads TGTGCCAGCAGTACATATAGCAATCAGCCCCAGCATTTT. Protein: CASSTYSNQPQHF.

The genes are TRBV15 and TRBJ2-1; 12 bases match TRBD2. Per germline, CDR1 LNHNV and CDR2 YYDKDF (reference sequence). Trimming removed 2 bases from V and 6 bases from J; junction bases left unmatched: 8. CDR3 length: 17 residues. CDR3 coding DNA: TGTGCCACCAGCAGACCCCCGACTAGCGGGAGTAGCAATGAGCAGTTCTTC. Protein sequence: CATSRPPTSGSSNEQFF.

The gene calls are TRBV4-1 and TRBJ2-5; 16 bases align to TRBD2. V was clipped by 0 bases and J by 2 bases; unmatched bases: 12. The germline V gene encodes CDR1 MGHRA and CDR2 YSYEKL. The CDR3 consists of 21 residues. The CDR3 bases are TGCGCCAGCAGCCAAGATCTCCCGGGACTAGCGGGAGGGCCCGCTCAAGAGACCCAGTACTTC. This gives the protein CASSQDLPGLAGGPAQETQYF.

This clone appeared a few times. The CDR3 DNA follows: TGTGCCAGCAGCCTGGGACTAGTCCAGTTCTCAGATACGCAGTATTTT. It specifies CASSLGLVQFSDTQYF. This chain connects TRBV11-2 to TRBJ2-3; 8 bases are a match to TRBD2. Trimming at V came to 5 bases and at J to 4 bases, leaving 11 bases not matched to a gene. In germline, CDR1 is SGHAT, CDR2 FQNNGV. This CDR3 region has 16 residues.

In this sample, this clone turned up a few times. The chain joins TRBV7-9 to TRBJ1-1; D unclear. The germline V gene encodes CDR1 SEHNR and CDR2 FQNEAQ (reference sequence). The CDR3 loop spans 14 amino acids. V gave up 4 bases and J gave up 2 bases, with 11 bases separating them. The DNA for the CDR3 is TGTGCCAGCAGCTCCGGGAGGTCTAACACTGAAGCTTTCTTT. Translating it yields CASSSGRSNTEAFF.

The CDR3 sequence: CASTADKHTGELFF. In DNA form, the CDR3 reads TGTGCCAGCACCGCCGACAAGCACACCGGGGAGCTGTTTTTT. This chain links TRBV7-9 with TRBJ2-2; D uncertain. The V and J ends lost 7 bases and 3 bases respectively, with 12 bases between them. CDR3 length: 14 amino acids. Germline CDR1 SEHNR, CDR2 FQNEAQ (reference sequence).

The chain couples TRBV7-6 to TRBJ2-7; 12 bases match TRBD1. The junction had 9 bases not matched to a gene; V was cut back by 8 bases and J by 1 base. The germline V gene has CDR1 SGHVS and CDR2 FNYEAQ. The CDR3 has 16 amino acids. CDR3: CASARGTGGASYEQYF. The CDR3 DNA reads TGTGCCAGCGCAAGAGGGACAGGGGGCGCTTCCTACGAGCAGTACTTC.

The chain is built from TRBV27 and TRBJ1-4, with D possibly being TRBD1 (5 bases). Germline V CDR1 and CDR2: MNHEY, SMNVEV (reference sequence). The V gene lost 3 bases and the J gene lost 8 bases, with 13 bases spanning the gap. The CDR3 loop spans 14 amino acids. The CDR3 is CASSFGRVGEKLFF. The CDR3 DNA follows: TGTGCCAGCAGTTTCGGCAGGGTGGGCGAAAAACTGTTTTTT.